The T cell receptor beta chain described here comes from a study of Ad26.COV2.S vaccination and SARS-CoV-2 variants. The data were produced by immunoSEQ multiplex PCR, yet TCRdb's version contains in-frame clones alone and is incomplete. The table includes approximately 480,000 clones, 87% detected once. Germline CDR1 reads LNHDA; CDR2 reads SQIVND (reference sequence). V was trimmed by 7 bases and J by 3 bases, leaving 9 bases between them. The CDR3 sequence is 12 residues long. Indicated treatment: around 19 received Ad26.COV2.S at low or high dose, single or two shots; about 5 received placebo; per-sample allocation not given. All samples were drawn on day 63, counting from the first vaccine or placebo injection. This clone has just one count.

This TCR came from a person aged 18-60 years who received the Ad26.COV2.S COVID-19 vaccine or a placebo. Material: peripheral blood, obtained in a trial of Ad26.COV2.S vaccine versus placebo. The gene calls are TRBV19 and TRBJ1-1, with D unresolved. This chain's CDR3 is CASNHGHTEAFF. CDR3 nucleotides: TGTGCCAGTAACCACGGACACACTGAAGCTTTCTTT.